In this sample, the clone carrying this T cell receptor (beta chain) turned up once. The CDR3 loop spans 16 amino acids. V lost 3 bases to trimming and J lost 1 base, with 14 bases between them. Germline CDR1 MGHRA, CDR2 YSYEKL. This specimen comes from a study of blood T cell repertoires in COVID-19. In the authors' methods: Nucleated cell counts were estimated from reference gene primer amplification. Data came from immunoSEQ multiplex PCR; TCRdb stores just in-frame clones and leaves some out. The V and J calls and the clone size are those of that table, but D and trimming were determined from the DNA. Of around 200,000 clones listed, about 84% are singletons.

The source is a man in his forties with acute COVID-19. This chain uses TRBV4-1 with TRBJ2-3; D is unclear. The sequencing input was PBMCs or T cells enriched from blood (not recorded which). The CDR3 region has the DNA TGCGCCAGCAGCCAGATCCAAGCGAGAGGCACAGATACGCAGTATTTT. Translated, it gives CASSQIQARGTDTQYF.